A selection of T cell receptor beta chains follows, all from one sample in a study of siplizumab effects on memory and regulatory T cells. Profiled with immunoSEQ multiplex PCR; TCRdb holds only in-frame clones, not every one. The table shows about 48,000 clones, with over 75% occurring only once. The sample taken for sequencing was naive CD8+ T cells sorted from blood. These receptors all come from a human donor in good health. Both conserved end residues are part of each CDR3. D genes are given only for firm matches. The size of a clone is reported for some rows only, either as once, few or many, or as a class for expanded clones.

j_call: TRBJ2-1; v_call: TRBV12-5; clone_size: -; d_call: TRBD2; cdr3_nt: TGTGCTAGTGGTGCAGGGACTAGCGGGAGACGGGAGCAGTTCTTC; cdr3_aa: CASGAGTSGRREQFF
j_call: TRBJ1-5; v_call: TRBV19; clone_size: -; d_call: -; cdr3_nt: TGTGCCAGTAGTATGGGAGAATATAGCAATCAGCCCCAGCATTTT; cdr3_aa: CASSMGEYSNQPQHF
j_call: TRBJ2-7; v_call: TRBV14; clone_size: -; d_call: -; cdr3_nt: TGTGCCAGCAGCCATGCGGGATATTCCTACGAGCAGTACTTC; cdr3_aa: CASSHAGYSYEQYF
j_call: TRBJ2-1; v_call: TRBV7-3; clone_size: -; d_call: -; cdr3_nt: TGTGCCAGCAGCTTAGCTACGCACGATGAGCAGTTCTTC; cdr3_aa: CASSLATHDEQFF
j_call: TRBJ2-3; v_call: TRBV10-3; clone_size: -; d_call: -; cdr3_nt: TGTGCCACCTCTAAGGGTGGCGGACCCGGCACAGATACGCAGTATTTT; cdr3_aa: CATSKGGGPGTDTQYF
j_call: TRBJ1-2; v_call: TRBV27; clone_size: -; d_call: -; cdr3_nt: TGTGCCAGCAGTCCGTTGTCAGGGGATATTGGCTATGGCTACACCTTC; cdr3_aa: CASSPLSGDIGYGYTF
j_call: TRBJ1-6; v_call: TRBV7-8; clone_size: -; d_call: TRBD1; cdr3_nt: TGTGCCAGCAGCCTCCCTTCGACAGGGGGAAGCTCCTATAATTCACCCCTCCACTTT; cdr3_aa: CASSLPSTGGSSYNSPLHF
j_call: TRBJ2-1; v_call: TRBV27; clone_size: -; d_call: TRBD2; cdr3_nt: TGTGCCAGCAGTCCCTTAGCGGGAGGGAAAGACAATGAGCAGTTCTTC; cdr3_aa: CASSPLAGGKDNEQFF
j_call: TRBJ2-5; v_call: TRBV27; clone_size: -; d_call: -; cdr3_nt: TGTGCCAGCAGTAGTCCAGTTCAGGGCCAAGAGACCCAGTACTTC; cdr3_aa: CASSSPVQGQETQYF
j_call: TRBJ2-5; v_call: TRBV7-9; clone_size: -; d_call: TRBD1; cdr3_nt: TGTGCCAGCAGCCATACAGGGGGCGGAGAGACCCAGTACTTC; cdr3_aa: CASSHTGGGETQYF
j_call: TRBJ2-2; v_call: TRBV6-6; clone_size: once; d_call: -; cdr3_nt: TGTGCCAGCAGTTACGGGGAGAACACCGGGGAGCTGTTTTTT; cdr3_aa: CASSYGENTGELFF
j_call: TRBJ2-7; v_call: TRBV5-1; clone_size: -; d_call: -; cdr3_nt: TGCGCCAGCAGCTCGGGGACGTACTCCTACGAGCAGTACTTC; cdr3_aa: CASSSGTYSYEQYF
j_call: TRBJ2-3; v_call: TRBV5-8; clone_size: -; d_call: -; cdr3_nt: TGTGCCAGCAGCGGCGGGGACTCCTCCACAGATACGCAGTATTTT; cdr3_aa: CASSGGDSSTDTQYF
j_call: TRBJ1-1; v_call: TRBV7-7; clone_size: -; d_call: -; cdr3_nt: TGTGCCAGCAGCGACACCGCGGGTAGTGAAGCTTTCTTT; cdr3_aa: CASSDTAGSEAFF
j_call: TRBJ2-3; v_call: TRBV12-5; clone_size: once; d_call: -; cdr3_nt: TGTGCTAGTGGTTTGGGGATCGGACGGACAGATACGCAGTATTTT; cdr3_aa: CASGLGIGRTDTQYF
j_call: TRBJ2-2; v_call: TRBV4-2; clone_size: -; d_call: -; cdr3_nt: TGTGCCAGCAGCCAAGATCTCATTAGTGGGCAGGGTGACACCGGGGAGCTGTTTTTT; cdr3_aa: CASSQDLISGQGDTGELFF
j_call: TRBJ2-6; v_call: TRBV5-1; clone_size: once; d_call: TRBD1; cdr3_nt: TGCGCCAGCAGCCTCTTCCAGACAGGGGTGCGCTCTGGGGCCAACGTCCTGACTTTC; cdr3_aa: CASSLFQTGVRSGANVLTF
j_call: TRBJ2-1; v_call: TRBV1; clone_size: -; d_call: -; cdr3_nt: TGCACCAGCAGCCAGGCTAGAGGGGGCGACTACAATGAGCAGTTCTTC; cdr3_aa: CTSSQARGGDYNEQFF
j_call: TRBJ1-2; v_call: TRBV9; clone_size: -; d_call: -; cdr3_nt: TGTGCCAGCAGCGAAGGACAGTCCAATTTCTATGGCTACACCTTC; cdr3_aa: CASSEGQSNFYGYTF
j_call: TRBJ1-1; v_call: TRBV19; clone_size: -; d_call: TRBD1; cdr3_nt: TGTGCCAGTAGCCTGCAGGGGGCGCAAACTGAAGCTTTCTTT; cdr3_aa: CASSLQGAQTEAFF
j_call: TRBJ2-1; v_call: TRBV9; clone_size: -; d_call: -; cdr3_nt: TGTGCCAGCAGCACCCCTTACAATGAGCAGTTCTTC; cdr3_aa: CASSTPYNEQFF
j_call: TRBJ2-7; v_call: TRBV30; clone_size: -; d_call: -; cdr3_nt: TGTGCCTGGAGTGTAGACCCGACACTCTACTTC; cdr3_aa: CAWSVDPTLYF
j_call: TRBJ2-2; v_call: TRBV7-9; clone_size: -; d_call: TRBD2; cdr3_nt: TGTGCCAGCAGCCGACTAGCGGGGAACACCGGGGAGCTGTTTTTT; cdr3_aa: CASSRLAGNTGELFF
j_call: TRBJ1-2; v_call: TRBV9; clone_size: -; d_call: TRBD1; cdr3_nt: TGTGCCAGCAGCGACTCGACAGGGCCAGCTTTTGGCTACACCTTC; cdr3_aa: CASSDSTGPAFGYTF
j_call: TRBJ1-2; v_call: TRBV9; clone_size: -; d_call: -; cdr3_nt: TGTGCCAGCAGCGTCCACGGGTATGGCTACACCTTC; cdr3_aa: CASSVHGYGYTF
j_call: TRBJ1-5; v_call: TRBV27; clone_size: -; d_call: TRBD1; cdr3_nt: TGTGCCAGCAGTACCGGGACAGCTAGCAATCAGCCCCAGCATTTT; cdr3_aa: CASSTGTASNQPQHF
j_call: TRBJ2-2; v_call: TRBV9; clone_size: once; d_call: TRBD2; cdr3_nt: TGTGCCAGCAGCGTAGCCCGGGAGGTCCCCGGGGAGCTGTTTTTT; cdr3_aa: CASSVAREVPGELFF
j_call: TRBJ1-3; v_call: TRBV7-8; clone_size: -; d_call: TRBD1; cdr3_nt: TGTGCCAGCAGCCTTCGGGACAGATTCCAAACCTCTGGAAACACCATATATTTT; cdr3_aa: CASSLRDRFQTSGNTIYF
j_call: TRBJ1-5; v_call: TRBV27; clone_size: -; d_call: -; cdr3_nt: TGTGCCAGCAATCAGAACCTGGGACTACCATCCCCTCGGCCCCAGCATTTT; cdr3_aa: CASNQNLGLPSPRPQHF
j_call: TRBJ2-2; v_call: TRBV2; clone_size: -; d_call: TRBD2; cdr3_nt: TGTGCCAGCAGTGACCCGAAAGGACTAGCGGGAGCGGCCGGGGAGCTGTTTTTT; cdr3_aa: CASSDPKGLAGAAGELFF
j_call: TRBJ2-7; v_call: TRBV14; clone_size: -; d_call: -; cdr3_nt: TGTGCCAGCAGCCAGCTAATGACCGCCTACGAGCAGTACTTC; cdr3_aa: CASSQLMTAYEQYF
j_call: TRBJ2-1; v_call: TRBV19; clone_size: -; d_call: -; cdr3_nt: TGTGCCAGTAGTATAGGACTCCTGGACTACAATGAGCAGTTCTTC; cdr3_aa: CASSIGLLDYNEQFF
j_call: TRBJ1-1; v_call: TRBV27; clone_size: -; d_call: -; cdr3_nt: TGTGCCAGCAGTTTATCTATCCGGGTACGCACTGAAGCTTTCTTT; cdr3_aa: CASSLSIRVRTEAFF
j_call: TRBJ2-1; v_call: TRBV5-1; clone_size: -; d_call: TRBD1; cdr3_nt: TGCGCCAGCAGCTTGGGTTGGACAGGGGGCGATGAGCAGTTCTTC; cdr3_aa: CASSLGWTGGDEQFF
j_call: TRBJ2-3; v_call: TRBV19; clone_size: -; d_call: TRBD1; cdr3_nt: TGTGCCAGTAGTATCTACAGGGGCTCTTTGGATACGCAGTATTTT; cdr3_aa: CASSIYRGSLDTQYF
j_call: TRBJ1-5; v_call: TRBV21-1; clone_size: -; d_call: -; cdr3_nt: TGTGCCACAGCAGCGGTCCATCAGCCCCAGCATTTT; cdr3_aa: CATAAVHQPQHF
j_call: TRBJ2-1; v_call: TRBV5-6; clone_size: -; d_call: -; cdr3_nt: TGTGCCAGCAGCTTGGCGGGCCTAGACAATGAGCAGTTCTTC; cdr3_aa: CASSLAGLDNEQFF
j_call: TRBJ1-1; v_call: TRBV2; clone_size: -; d_call: -; cdr3_nt: TGTGCCAGCAGGGGAATCGAGGGGACTGAAGCTTTCTTT; cdr3_aa: CASRGIEGTEAFF